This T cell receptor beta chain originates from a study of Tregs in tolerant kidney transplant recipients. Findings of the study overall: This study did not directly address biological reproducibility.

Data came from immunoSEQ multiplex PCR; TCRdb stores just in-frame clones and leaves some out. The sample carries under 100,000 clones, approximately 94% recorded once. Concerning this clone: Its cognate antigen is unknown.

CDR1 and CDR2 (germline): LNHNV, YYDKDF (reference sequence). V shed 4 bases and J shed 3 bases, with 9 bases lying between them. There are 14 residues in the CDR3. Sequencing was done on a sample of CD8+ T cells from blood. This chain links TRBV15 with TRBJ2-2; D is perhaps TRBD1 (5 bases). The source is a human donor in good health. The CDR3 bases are TGTGCCACCAGCAAGGAGACAGACACCGGGGAGCTGTTTTTT. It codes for CATSKETDTGELFF.